The clone carrying this T cell receptor (beta chain) showed up just once. Individuals aged 18 to 89 years were recruited from about two dozen US areas. The protocol was immunoSEQ multiplex PCR, while the TCRdb copy is restricted to in-frame clones and leaves out a portion. The repertoire holds just over 250,000 clones, 84% seen once, with approximately 4.5% in the top ten. The CDR3 is 17 amino acids. V lost 3 bases to trimming and J lost 5 bases; unmatched junction nucleotides: 7. Germline CDR1 and CDR2: KGHDR and SFDVKD. These data belong to a study of blood T cell repertoires in COVID-19. The source material was PBMCs or T cells enriched from blood (not recorded which). The source of this sequence is a man aged 25-45 years with acute COVID-19. This rearrangement joins TRBV24-1 to TRBJ2-3; TRBD2 aligns across 13 bases. As DNA, the CDR3 is TGTGCCACCAGTGATCCCACCGGGACTAGCGGGGTAGATACGCAGTATTTT. Protein: CATSDPTGTSGVDTQYF.